Reported below is one T cell receptor (beta chain). The data derive from a study of T cells in tuberculosis. Time point: new active TB diagnosis, blood taken before or within 7 days of starting treatment. Assay used: immunoSEQ multiplex PCR; TCRdb lists only in-frame clones, some missing. The sample shows under 30,000 clones, about 90% of them seen only once. The specimen comprised PBMCs, sampled at tuberculosis diagnosis. This clonotype originated in an adult with tuberculosis.

The CDR3 spells CASSPEGQGGTEAFF. The DNA of the CDR3 is TGTGCCAGCAGCCCCGAGGGACAGGGGGGAACTGAAGCTTTCTTT. This rearrangement joins TRBV7-9 to TRBJ1-1; TRBD1 agrees at 11 bases. Germline V gene lookup returns CDR1 SEHNR and CDR2 FQNEAQ (reference sequence). V dropped 5 bases and J dropped 5; count of bases not matched to a gene: 7. The CDR3 contains 15 residues.